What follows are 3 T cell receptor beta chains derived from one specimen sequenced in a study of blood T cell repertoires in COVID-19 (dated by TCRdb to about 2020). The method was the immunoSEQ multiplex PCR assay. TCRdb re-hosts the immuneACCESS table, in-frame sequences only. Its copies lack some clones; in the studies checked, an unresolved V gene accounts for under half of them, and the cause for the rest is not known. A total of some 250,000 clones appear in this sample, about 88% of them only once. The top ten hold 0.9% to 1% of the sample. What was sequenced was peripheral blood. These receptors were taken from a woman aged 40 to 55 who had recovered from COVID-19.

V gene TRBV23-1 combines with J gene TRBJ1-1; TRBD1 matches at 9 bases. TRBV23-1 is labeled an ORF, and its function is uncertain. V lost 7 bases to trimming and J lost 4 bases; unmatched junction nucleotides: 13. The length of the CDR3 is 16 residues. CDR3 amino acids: CASTRRAPTGGTEAFF. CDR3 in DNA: TGCGCCAGCACCCGAAGGGCTCCGACAGGGGGCACTGAAGCTTTCTTT.

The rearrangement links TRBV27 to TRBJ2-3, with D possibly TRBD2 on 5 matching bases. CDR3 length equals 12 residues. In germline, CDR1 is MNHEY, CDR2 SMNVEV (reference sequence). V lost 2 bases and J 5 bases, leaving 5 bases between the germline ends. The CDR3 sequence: CASSLAGDTQYF. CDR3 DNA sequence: TGTGCCAGCAGTTTAGCGGGAGATACGCAGTATTTT.

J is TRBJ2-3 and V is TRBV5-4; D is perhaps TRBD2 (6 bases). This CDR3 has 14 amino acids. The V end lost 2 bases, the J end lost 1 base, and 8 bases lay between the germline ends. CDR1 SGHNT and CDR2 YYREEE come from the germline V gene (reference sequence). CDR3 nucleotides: TGTGCCAGCAGCTTTAGCGGCGGCACAGATACGCAGTATTTT. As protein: CASSFSGGTDTQYF.